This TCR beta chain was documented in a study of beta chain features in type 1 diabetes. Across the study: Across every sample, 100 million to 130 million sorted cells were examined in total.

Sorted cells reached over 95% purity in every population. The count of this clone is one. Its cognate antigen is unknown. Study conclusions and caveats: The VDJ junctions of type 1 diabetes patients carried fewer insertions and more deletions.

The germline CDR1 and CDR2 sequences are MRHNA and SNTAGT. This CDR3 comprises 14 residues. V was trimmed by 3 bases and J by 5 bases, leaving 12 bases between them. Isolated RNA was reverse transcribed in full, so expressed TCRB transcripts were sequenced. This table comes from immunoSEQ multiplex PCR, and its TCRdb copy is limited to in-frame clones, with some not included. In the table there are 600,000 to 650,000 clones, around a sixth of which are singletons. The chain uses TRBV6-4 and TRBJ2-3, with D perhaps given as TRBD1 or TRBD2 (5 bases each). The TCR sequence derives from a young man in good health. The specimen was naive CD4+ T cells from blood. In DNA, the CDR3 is TGTGCCAGCAGTGAGAGGGGTGGTGGAGATACGCAGTATTTT. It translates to CASSERGGGDTQYF.